The rows below give T cell receptor beta chains drawn from one sample of a study of CD8 T cells in ankylosing spondylitis. In TCRdb, the 5' RACE reads were re-called with MiXCR into one record per CDR3 protein. Of 200,000 to 250,000 distinct CDR3 sequences in the sample, around 17% were seen once. The sequencing sample was made of blood, either unsorted or a sorted T cell fraction (not recorded which). These receptors all come from a male donor with ankylosing spondylitis. The CDR3 runs from the conserved cysteine through the conserved F or W. A D gene is named only where the DNA matches it firmly. Some rows have no size entry. The others give once, few or many, or a class for an expanded clone.

J: TRBJ2-5
D: NA
V: TRBV27
size: NA
CDR3: CASSSAWGSLGETQYF
DNA: TGTGCCAGCAGTTCCGCCTGGGGGAGCTTAGGAGAGACCCAGTACTTC

J: TRBJ2-7
D: TRBD2
V: TRBV13
size: NA
CDR3: CASSWTSGSSYEQYF
DNA: TGTGCCAGCAGCTGGACTAGCGGAAGCTCCTACGAGCAGTACTTC

J: TRBJ1-1
D: TRBD1
V: TRBV4-2
size: few
CDR3: CASSQDLPGGATEAFF
DNA: TGTGCCAGCAGCCAAGATCTCCCAGGGGGCGCCACTGAAGCTTTCTTT

J: TRBJ2-5
D: TRBD1
V: TRBV6-1
size: NA
CDR3: CASSPFGQAAWTQYF
DNA: TGTGCCAGCAGTCCGTTCGGACAGGCGGCCTGGACCCAGTACTTC

J: TRBJ2-1
D: NA
V: TRBV7-9
size: NA
CDR3: CASSSRRRDGKSNEQFF
DNA: TGTGCCAGCAGCTCCCGACGACGGGACGGAAAGAGCAATGAGCAGTTCTTC

J: TRBJ2-7
D: TRBD2
V: TRBV4-1
size: NA
CDR3: CASSLNLAGASYEQYF
DNA: TGCGCCAGCAGCCTAAATCTAGCGGGAGCCAGCTACGAGCAGTACTTC

J: TRBJ1-1
D: TRBD1
V: TRBV10-3
size: NA
CDR3: CATSETGDNAEAFF
DNA: TGTGCCACCAGTGAAACAGGGGATAATGCTGAAGCTTTCTTT

J: TRBJ2-1
D: TRBD2
V: TRBV6-1
size: NA
CDR3: CASSTLAGGGNEQFF
DNA: TGTGCCAGCAGTACACTAGCGGGAGGAGGAAATGAGCAGTTCTTC

J: TRBJ1-2
D: NA
V: TRBV12-3/TRBV12-4
size: few
CDR3: CASSLLKADGYTF
DNA: TGTGCCAGCAGTCTTCTAAAAGCGGATGGCTACACCTTC

J: TRBJ2-3
D: NA
V: TRBV12-3/TRBV12-4
size: NA
CDR3: CATQFSDTQYF
DNA: TGTGCCACCCAATTTAGCGACACGCAGTATTTT

J: TRBJ2-7
D: NA
V: TRBV27
size: NA
CDR3: CASSRESTYEQYF
DNA: TGTGCCAGCAGTAGGGAATCGACCTACGAGCAGTACTTC

J: TRBJ2-7
D: NA
V: TRBV4-3
size: many
CDR3: CASSQEEGNEQYF
DNA: TGCGCCAGCAGCCAAGAAGAGGGAAACGAGCAGTACTTC

J: TRBJ2-1
D: TRBD2
V: TRBV6-1
size: many
CDR3: CASSSSGFYNEQFF
DNA: TGTGCCAGCAGTAGTAGCGGGTTTTACAATGAGCAGTTCTTC

J: TRBJ2-7
D: TRBD2
V: TRBV6-5
size: few
CDR3: CASSYGTSFHEQYF
DNA: TGTGCCAGCAGTTACGGGACTAGTTTCCACGAGCAGTACTTC

J: TRBJ2-2
D: NA
V: TRBV20-1
size: NA
CDR3: CSARDSLDSPFGGAYTGELFF
DNA: TGCAGTGCTAGAGATTCGCTCGATTCGCCGTTTGGCGGTGCTTACACCGGGGAGCTGTTTTTT

J: TRBJ1-2
D: NA
V: TRBV11-2
size: NA
CDR3: CASSLYAGDYGYTF
DNA: TGTGCCAGCAGCTTATATGCAGGGGACTATGGCTACACCTTC

J: TRBJ2-7
D: NA
V: TRBV4-1
size: few
CDR3: CASSQDSVGTTSYEQYF
DNA: TGCGCCAGCAGCCAAGATTCGGTAGGCACTACCTCCTACGAGCAGTACTTC

J: TRBJ2-7
D: NA
V: TRBV28
size: NA
CDR3: CASSFLGTHEQYF
DNA: TGTGCCAGCAGTTTCCTAGGTACCCACGAGCAGTACTTC

J: TRBJ2-2
D: TRBD1
V: TRBV12-3/TRBV12-4
size: few
CDR3: CASSRPGTGDAGELFF
DNA: TGTGCCAGCAGTCGTCCCGGGACAGGGGACGCCGGGGAGCTGTTTTTT

J: TRBJ1-5
D: NA
V: TRBV7-8
size: NA
CDR3: CASSPDLNQPQHF
DNA: TGTGCCAGCTCCCCCGACTTGAATCAGCCCCAGCATTTT

J: TRBJ2-1
D: TRBD2
V: TRBV7-3
size: few
CDR3: CASSDSGRADEQFF
DNA: TGTGCCAGCAGTGATAGCGGGAGGGCCGATGAGCAGTTCTTC

J: TRBJ2-7
D: NA
V: TRBV29-1
size: NA
CDR3: CSVVGDTSSYEQYF
DNA: TGCAGCGTTGTAGGGGATACATCCTCCTACGAGCAGTACTTC

J: TRBJ2-1
D: TRBD1
V: TRBV29-1
size: many
CDR3: CSVEGQGAGNEQFF
DNA: TGCAGCGTTGAAGGGCAGGGGGCTGGGAATGAGCAGTTCTTC

J: TRBJ1-6
D: NA
V: TRBV6-4
size: many
CDR3: CASSDRESSPLHF
DNA: TGTGCCAGCAGTGACCGGGAGAGTTCACCCCTCCACTTT

J: TRBJ1-1
D: NA
V: TRBV11-2
size: NA
CDR3: CASTSGTLPEAFF
DNA: TGTGCCAGCACCTCAGGGACTCTCCCAGAAGCTTTCTTT

J: TRBJ2-7
D: NA
V: TRBV4-3
size: few
CDR3: CASSQVLADEQYF
DNA: TGCGCCAGCAGCCAGGTCTTAGCGGACGAGCAGTACTTC

J: TRBJ2-1
D: NA
V: TRBV24-1
size: NA
CDR3: CATSDSGPGYNEQFF
DNA: TGTGCCACCAGTGACTCCGGGCCAGGATACAATGAGCAGTTCTTC

J: TRBJ2-7
D: TRBD2
V: TRBV6-5
size: NA
CDR3: CATRGGYEQYF
DNA: TGTGCCACCCGGGGGGGCTACGAGCAGTACTTC

J: TRBJ2-1
D: TRBD2
V: TRBV12-3/TRBV12-4
size: NA
CDR3: CASSFSGLGEWIGYNEQFF
DNA: TGTGCCAGCAGTTTTAGCGGGTTGGGTGAGTGGATAGGGTACAATGAGCAGTTCTTC

J: TRBJ2-2
D: TRBD1
V: TRBV12-3/TRBV12-4
size: few
CDR3: CASNPGTEGTGELFF
DNA: TGTGCCAGCAATCCCGGGACAGAGGGCACCGGGGAGCTGTTTTTT

J: TRBJ2-7
D: TRBD1
V: TRBV29-1
size: many
CDR3: CSVEDWAEGQGNYEQYF
DNA: TGCAGCGTTGAAGATTGGGCGGAGGGACAGGGGAATTACGAGCAGTACTTC

J: TRBJ1-2
D: NA
V: TRBV7-9
size: NA
CDR3: CASSLAQERLYGYTF
DNA: TGTGCCAGCAGCTTAGCGCAGGAGCGACTTTATGGCTACACCTTC

J: TRBJ1-1
D: TRBD1
V: TRBV12-3/TRBV12-4
size: NA
CDR3: CASGVGQGTEAFF
DNA: TGTGCCAGCGGGGTTGGACAGGGAACTGAAGCTTTCTTT

J: TRBJ2-7
D: NA
V: TRBV4-1
size: few
CDR3: CASSQDFYYEQYF
DNA: TGCGCCAGCAGCCAAGATTTTTACTACGAGCAGTACTTC

J: TRBJ1-2
D: NA
V: TRBV20-1
size: NA
CDR3: CSARVNENYGYTF
DNA: TGCAGTGCTAGGGTCAACGAGAACTATGGCTACACCTTC

J: TRBJ1-2
D: TRBD1
V: TRBV12-3/TRBV12-4
size: few
CDR3: CASSLAGQGSGYTF
DNA: TGTGCCAGCAGTTTAGCGGGACAGGGCAGTGGCTACACCTTC

J: TRBJ1-4
D: NA
V: TRBV12-3/TRBV12-4
size: NA
CDR3: CASSLGGGTNEKLFF
DNA: TGTGCCAGCAGTTTGGGGGGGGGAACTAATGAAAAACTGTTTTTT

J: TRBJ2-1
D: TRBD1
V: TRBV7-9
size: few
CDR3: CASSSTGTGNGNEQFF
DNA: TGTGCCAGCAGTTCTACCGGGACAGGGAACGGGAATGAGCAGTTCTTC

J: TRBJ1-1
D: TRBD1
V: TRBV29-1
size: few
CDR3: CSAGQGNTEAFF
DNA: TGCAGCGCTGGACAGGGGAACACTGAAGCTTTCTTT

J: TRBJ1-1
D: NA
V: TRBV7-9
size: few
CDR3: CASSLDVVRTEAFF
DNA: TGTGCCAGCAGCTTAGATGTGGTTCGGACTGAAGCTTTCTTT

J: TRBJ2-2
D: NA
V: TRBV15
size: NA
CDR3: CATSLGSFWGTGELFF
DNA: TGTGCCACCAGCTTGGGGTCGTTTTGGGGCACCGGGGAGCTGTTTTTT

J: TRBJ1-1
D: NA
V: TRBV6-1
size: NA
CDR3: CASKGRVGAEAFF
DNA: TGTGCCAGCAAGGGCAGGGTCGGCGCTGAAGCTTTCTTT

J: TRBJ2-3
D: TRBD2
V: TRBV7-8
size: NA
CDR3: CASSSASGTNTQYF
DNA: TGTGCCAGCAGCTCCGCCTCCGGGACTAATACGCAGTATTTT

J: TRBJ2-2
D: TRBD2
V: TRBV5-1
size: NA
CDR3: CASSWGLAGNTGELFF
DNA: TGCGCCAGCAGCTGGGGACTAGCGGGAAACACCGGGGAGCTGTTTTTT

J: TRBJ2-1
D: TRBD2
V: TRBV6-2/TRBV6-3
size: NA
CDR3: CASSRLAGGTYNEQFF
DNA: TGTGCCAGCAGCCGACTAGCGGGAGGCACCTACAATGAGCAGTTCTTC